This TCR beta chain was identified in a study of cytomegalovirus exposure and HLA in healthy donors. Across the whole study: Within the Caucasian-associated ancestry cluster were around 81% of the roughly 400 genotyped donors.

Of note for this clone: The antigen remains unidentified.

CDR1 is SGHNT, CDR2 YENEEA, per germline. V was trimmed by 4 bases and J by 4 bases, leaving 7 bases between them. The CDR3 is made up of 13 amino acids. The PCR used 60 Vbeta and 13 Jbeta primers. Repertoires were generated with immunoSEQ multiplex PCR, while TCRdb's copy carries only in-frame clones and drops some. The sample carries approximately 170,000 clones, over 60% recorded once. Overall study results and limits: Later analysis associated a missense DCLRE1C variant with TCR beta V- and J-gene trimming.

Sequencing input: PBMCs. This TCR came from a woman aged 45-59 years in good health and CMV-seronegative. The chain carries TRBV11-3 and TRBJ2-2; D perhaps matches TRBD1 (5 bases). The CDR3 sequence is CASSSDSTGELFF. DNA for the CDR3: TGTGCCAGCAGCTCTGACAGCACCGGGGAGCTGTTTTTT. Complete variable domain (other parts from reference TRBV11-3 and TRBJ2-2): EAGVVQSPRYKIIEKKQPVAFWCNPISGHNTLYWYLQNLGQGPELLIRYENEEAVDDSQLPKDRFSAERLKGVDSTLKIQPAELGDSAVYLCASSSDSTGELFFGEGSRLTVL.